Following are 8 T cell receptor beta chains from one sample sequenced in a study of blood T cell repertoires in COVID-19. Generated by immunoSEQ multiplex PCR, the TCRdb table keeps only in-frame clones and is missing some. The data contain about 250,000 clones, around 91% of them singletons. Sequenced sample: peripheral blood. The receptors stem from a woman aged 60-75 years with COVID-19, enrolled during active disease.

The J gene is TRBJ1-2, the V gene TRBV30; possible D gene TRBD1, 6 bases. Germline CDR1 GTSNPN, CDR2 SVGIG (reference sequence). Trimming took 3 bases from V and 1 from J, leaving 15 bases between them. This CDR3 has 15 amino acids. The CDR3 here is CAWRKIQGINYGYTF. CDR3 DNA sequence: TGTGCCTGGAGGAAAATACAGGGTATTAACTATGGCTACACCTTC.

The rearrangement joins TRBV9 to TRBJ2-3; D remains unclear. Germline assignment: CDR1 SGDLS and CDR2 YYNGEE. V lost 0 bases, J lost 1 base, and 6 bases lay in between. This CDR3 region has 14 residues. CDR3 in DNA: TGTGCCAGCAGCGTAGTTGTAGGCACAGATACGCAGTATTTT. Its translation is CASSVVVGTDTQYF.

This clone was detected only a few times. This chain links TRBV13 with TRBJ1-2, with 8 bases that match TRBD1. CDR3 length: 16 amino acids. Germline V CDR1 and CDR2: PRHDT, FYEKMQ (reference sequence). J gave up 8 bases and V 0 bases, and 11 bases lay outside the gene matches. The CDR3 nucleotides are TGTGCCAGCAGCTTAGGCCGGGTGGGGACAGGTCAAGGCTACACCTTC. Its translation: CASSLGRVGTGQGYTF.

This clone showed up just a few times. V and J are TRBV19 and TRBJ1-4, with D unclear. The germline gives CDR1 LNHDA, CDR2 SQIVND (reference sequence). The length of the CDR3 is 15 residues. The ends were cut back, 6 bases at V and 4 bases at J, with 15 bases in the middle. This CDR3 reads CASRYSSGFNEKLFF. The CDR3 DNA reads TGTGCCAGTAGGTACTCGTCAGGCTTTAATGAAAAACTGTTTTTT.

The rearrangement uses TRBV10-3 and TRBJ1-5, with D perhaps matching TRBD1 (5 bases). The CDR3 loop spans 13 amino acids. Deletions cut 4 bases from V and 6 bases from J, with 10 bases between. Germline V gene data show CDR1 as ENHRY and CDR2 as SYGVKD. The CDR3 spells CAISAGWGQPQHF. DNA for the CDR3: TGTGCCATCAGTGCAGGGTGGGGTCAGCCCCAGCATTTT.

This clone was found once. The chain recombines TRBV9 with TRBJ2-2; D gene unclear. This CDR3 region has 16 residues. Germline CDR1 is SGDLS and CDR2 is YYNGEE. The V end was cut by 0 bases, the J end by 0 bases, with 9 bases between. CDR3 amino acids: CASSVGGGTNTGELFF. The CDR3 region has the DNA TGTGCCAGCAGCGTAGGCGGCGGCACGAACACCGGGGAGCTGTTTTTT. Full variable domain (remainder filled in from reference TRBV9 and TRBJ2-2): DSGVTQTPKHLITATGQRVTLRCSPRSGDLSVYWYQQSLDQGLQFLIQYYNGEERAKGNILERFSAQQFPDLHSELNLSSLELGDSALYFCASSVGGGTNTGELFFGEGSRLTVL.

This clone has more than one count but fewer than ten. V and J are TRBV6-5 and TRBJ1-1; D unclear. The germline CDR1 and CDR2 sequences are MNHEY and SVGAGI. This CDR3 has 14 residues. Trimming left V 4 bases short and J 1 base short, with 10 bases between. This CDR3 is CASSLRAGNTEAFF. The CDR3, as DNA: TGTGCCAGCAGTTTACGAGCAGGGAACACTGAAGCTTTCTTT.

This chain uses TRBV7-2 with TRBJ1-5; weak D call: TRBD1 (6 bases). The germline V gene has CDR1 SGHTA and CDR2 FQGNSA. This CDR3 spans 15 amino acids. Trimming took off 5 bases at V and 4 bases at J, with 15 bases between the two ends. The CDR3 DNA sequence: TGTGCCAGCAGCCCGGGGGGCCCGACTAATCAGCCCCAGCATTTT. Translated: CASSPGGPTNQPQHF.